These 9 T cell receptor beta chains were sequenced from one sample in a study of blood T cells in healthy people across ages. Together with a sample-barcoded 5' primer, a J-beta primer mix was included in a second PCR lasting about 7 to 11 cycles. TCRdb re-analysed the 5' RACE reads in MiXCR, keeping a single row per CDR3 protein. The sample carries 550,000 to 750,000 distinct CDR3 sequences, under 25% recorded once. Sequenced: blood. These receptors were collected from a man between 65 and 85 years old in good health.

The chain has TRBV5-1 and TRBJ2-1; 8 bases fit TRBD2. Germline values: CDR1 SGHRS, CDR2 YFSETQ. The CDR3 spans 16 residues. The V gene end was trimmed by 3 bases and the J gene end by 5 bases; junction bases not matched to a gene: 10. In DNA, the CDR3 is TGCGCCAGCAGCTCCCCGCTAGCGGGCCTGAACAATGAGCAGTTCTTC. This translates into CASSSPLAGLNNEQFF.

The CDR3, as DNA: TGTGCCAGCAGTTTAGACAGAGAGGATACGCAGTATTTT. This codes for CASSLDREDTQYF. V and J are TRBV5-5 and TRBJ2-3, with D perhaps TRBD1 (5 bases). Germline lookup yields CDR1 SGHKS and CDR2 YYEKEE (reference sequence). The CDR3 covers 13 residues. The V gene lost 5 bases and the J gene lost 6 bases, with 13 bases spanning the gap.

V gene TRBV6-5 combines with J gene TRBJ2-2; 12 bases line up with TRBD1. From germline, CDR1 is MNHEY and CDR2 SVGAGI. This CDR3 spans 15 amino acids. J was trimmed by 5 bases and V by 5 bases; bases with no gene match: 3. In DNA form, the CDR3 reads TGTGCCAGCAGTCCGGGACAGGGGGCGACCGGGGAGCTGTTTTTT. It translates to CASSPGQGATGELFF.

This clonotype was detected many times. V gene TRBV28 combines with J gene TRBJ2-5, with D possibly TRBD2 on 5 matching bases. Germline CDR1 and CDR2: MDHEN and SYDVKM. The CDR3 is 14 residues long. V lost 3 bases, J lost 1 base, and 9 bases lay in between. The CDR3 here is CASSFGGAQETQYF. DNA of the CDR3: TGTGCCAGCAGTTTCGGAGGCGCCCAAGAGACCCAGTACTTC.

This clonotype was seen only a few times. The V gene is TRBV4-1, the J gene TRBJ2-7; D gene uncertain. Trimming took off 4 bases at V and 2 bases at J, with 12 bases between the two ends. CDR1 and CDR2 (germline): MGHRA, YSYEKL. The CDR3 covers 14 residues. For the CDR3, the DNA is TGCGCCAGCAGCCTCTACGGACCAACCTACGAGCAGTACTTC. Encoded protein: CASSLYGPTYEQYF.

The chain employs TRBV28 and TRBJ2-3, with a tentative D call TRBD2 (6 bases). The CDR3 contains 17 residues. The V gene lost 4 bases and the J gene lost 5 bases, with 22 bases spanning the gap. CDR1 is MDHEN and CDR2 is SYDVKM in the germline V gene. The CDR3 nucleotides read TGTGCCAGCAGTTCACTGGGGGTTAGCGGTCAGGGAGATACGCAGTATTTT. Its translation is CASSSLGVSGQGDTQYF.

This chain uses TRBV28 with TRBJ2-5; TRBD1 aligns across 9 bases. V trimming: 5 bases; J trimming: 2 bases; junction bases outside the gene matches: 6. This CDR3 has 15 residues. CDR1 is MDHEN and CDR2 is SYDVKM in the germline V gene. CDR3 residues: CASSLWTGAQETQYF. The CDR3 DNA reads TGTGCCAGCAGTCTCTGGACAGGGGCACAAGAGACCCAGTACTTC.

This clonotype was counted only a few times. The rearrangement uses TRBV5-4 and TRBJ1-4; D not certain. This CDR3 is 15 amino acids long. The V end lost 1 base, the J end lost 8 bases, and 15 bases lay between the germline ends. Germline V lookup: CDR1 SGHNT, CDR2 YYREEE (reference sequence). CDR3 sequence: CASSLIPSRDEKLFF. CDR3 nucleotides: TGTGCCAGCAGCTTGATTCCGTCACGAGACGAAAAACTGTTTTTT.

The chain links TRBV30 to TRBJ1-1, with D possibly matching TRBD1 (5 bases). The germline gives CDR1 GTSNPN, CDR2 SVGIG (reference sequence). The CDR3 is 15 residues long. V dropped 5 bases and J dropped 0 bases, with 16 bases sitting between them. The DNA of the CDR3 is TGTGCCTGGCTGTACTCGGGACGAATGAACACTGAAGCTTTCTTT. It yields the protein CAWLYSGRMNTEAFF. Supplemented by reference TRBV30 and TRBJ1-1, the full variable domain reads SQTIHQWPATLVQPVGSPLSLECTVEGTSNPNLYWYRQAAGRGLQLLFYSVGIGQISSEVPQNLSASRPQDRQFILSSKKLLLSDSGFYLCAWLYSGRMNTEAFFGQGTRLTVV.